The clone carrying this TCR beta chain has a single count. Its antigen is still unknown. Compared with germline, one end of the junction differs, possibly owing to a read error. The entry originates in a study of identical twins. Study-wide results and caveats: With beta out-of-frame sequences, excess sharing by twins was weaker. Invariant populations such as MAIT and iNKT cells could partly muddle zero-insertion analyses.

Healthy Caucasians provided all donations. From the 5' RACE reads, TCRdb called clonotypes with MiXCR, one entry per CDR3 protein. The repertoire holds 540,000 or so distinct CDR3 sequences, with approximately 20% as singletons. The CDR3 covers 15 residues. Germline V gene data show CDR1 as MNHNS and CDR2 as SASEGT. A further study also used this sample, focusing on yellow fever vaccine responses in identical twins. That publication notes: Vaccine T cell responses of twins reportedly seemed partly convergent and partly personalized.

Material: CD4+ T cells sorted from blood. This receptor was obtained from a woman aged 18-30 years in good health. The chain employs TRBV6-1 and TRBJ1-1; 7 nucleotides line up with TRBD1. CDR3 nucleotides: TGCAAATTTTTGAGGGGGCTTAAGAGGAACACTGAAGCTTTCTTT. Protein sequence: CKFLRGLKRNTEAFF.